The following is a T cell receptor (beta chain) sequence with its context. The antigen is not known. One end of the junction is discordant with germline, which a read error may explain. This sample stems from a study of cytomegalovirus exposure and HLA in healthy donors. Study context: Early on, a data release was issued that held some 85 million unique TCRs from HLA-typed donors. Genotyping of 400 or so donors showed that 80% to 90% belonged to the Caucasian-associated ancestry cluster. Study-wide results and limits: Published work reported that the classifier diagnosed cytomegalovirus status with high specificity and sensitivity. Several V segments, TRBV6-2 and TRBV6-3 among them, could not be told apart and were dropped.

PCR amplification relied on 60 Vbeta primers (plus 13 Jbeta primers). Sequenced by immunoSEQ multiplex PCR; TCRdb stores in-frame clones only, minus some. The repertoire holds more than 100,000 clones, with about three quarters as singletons. Germline V gene sequence: CDR1 SEHNR, CDR2 FQNEAQ (reference sequence). The CDR3 spans 15 residues. J is TRBJ1-4 and V is TRBV7-9; tentative D call: TRBD1 (6 bases). This clonotype was obtained from a man aged 55 to 69 in good health and CMV-seropositive. The sequencing sample was made of PBMCs. For the CDR3, the DNA is TGTTCCAGCAGCCCCCCCACAGGGTTCAATGAAAAACTGTTTTTT. It encodes CSSSPPTGFNEKLFF.